Each of the 12 T cell receptor beta chains below was sequenced from the same sample in a study of CD4 and CD8 cells across lung adenocarcinoma regions (dated 2018 in TCRdb). The method was PCR. These reads were obtained on a HiSeq X Ten. The public reads were quality trimmed at Q25 with fastp and then assembled into clones with MiXCR by TCRdb, keeping productive beta chains. All rows with the same CDR3 protein become a single entry with the most common DNA and genes. Within this sample are 4,000 to 6,000 distinct CDR3 sequences, with almost 60% of them counted one time only. Jointly, the top ten make up more than 15% of the sample. The sequencing input was CD4+ T cells from the center of a lung tumor. Explained via the paper, the cell subset or site label denotes: tumor center region. These receptor sequences come from a male donor with lung adenocarcinoma. The CD4 and CD8 labels of this study may be unreliable.

On this clonotype: The CDR3 does not close with the conserved phenylalanine or tryptophan, likely indicating a read error. The chain is built from TRBV14 and TRBJ2-1, with D maybe TRBD2 (5 bases). With the DNA end fitting TRBJ2-7 better, the J assignment may be wrong. In germline, CDR1 is SGHDN, CDR2 FVKESK. The CDR3 spans 14 residues. CDR3 sequence reads: CASNAAGLSYEQYL. CDR3 sequence (DNA): TGTGCCAGCAATGCGGCGGGCCTATCCTACGAGCAGTACTTA.

This clonotype was detected a few times. The chain joins TRBV6-1 to TRBJ2-2; 7 bases agree with TRBD1. V was pared by 2 bases and J by 0 bases, with 3 bases of the junction left unmatched. Germline CDR1 is MNHNS and CDR2 is SASEGT. This CDR3 spans 16 amino acids. The CDR3 sequence: CASSERGGANTGELFF. The CDR3 bases are TGTGCCAGCAGTGAACGAGGGGGCGCGAACACCGGGGAGCTGTTTTTT.

This clonotype was detected only a few times. V is TRBV25-1 and J is TRBJ2-3; no clear D. The CDR3 loop spans 12 amino acids. The germline V gene encodes CDR1 MGHDK and CDR2 SYGVNS. V was trimmed by 6 bases and J by 1 base, leaving 5 bases between them. The CDR3 DNA sequence: TGTGCCAGCAGCCACGGCACAGATACGCAGTATTTT. It yields the protein CASSHGTDTQYF.

This clonotype is large (0.1 to 1%) by share. This chain joins TRBV10-3 and TRBJ2-3; 12 bases align to TRBD2. V gave up 6 bases and J gave up 6 bases; unmatched junction bases: 10. There are 16 residues in the CDR3. Germline assignment: CDR1 ENHRY and CDR2 SYGVKD. The CDR3 spells CAISARLAGESDTQYF. In DNA, the CDR3 is TGTGCCATCAGCGCCCGACTAGCGGGAGAGTCGGATACGCAGTATTTT.

The J gene is TRBJ2-5, the V gene TRBV7-2, with D hard to call. This CDR3 has 14 residues. The ends were cut back, 6 bases at V and 1 base at J, with 12 bases in the middle. Looked up from germline, CDR1 is SGHTA and CDR2 is FQGNSA. CDR3 loop: CASSLPGAQETQYF. The CDR3, as DNA: TGTGCCAGCAGTCTCCCGGGCGCCCAAGAGACCCAGTACTTC. Full variable domain (rest looked up from reference TRBV7-2 and TRBJ2-5): GAGVSQSPSNKVTEKGKDVELRCDPISGHTALYWYRQSLGQGLEFLIYFQGNSAPDKSGLPSDRFSAERTGGSVSTLTIQRTQQEDSAVYLCASSLPGAQETQYFGPGTRLLVL.

V is TRBV6-1 and J is TRBJ2-5, with 12 bases identical to TRBD2. The DNA end favors TRBJ2-1, so the J call may be wrong. Germline V gives CDR1 MNHNS, CDR2 SASEGT. CDR3 length: 15 residues. In nucleotides, the CDR3 is TGTGCCAGCAGTGGTCGGACTAGCGGGAAACCCGAGCAGTTCTTC. This translates into CASSGRTSGKPEQFF.

Only a few counts were recorded for this clonotype. This chain uses TRBV29-1 with TRBJ2-1, with D unclear. Trimming left V 7 bases short and J 5 bases short, with 21 bases between. This CDR3 spans 15 amino acids. Looked up from germline, CDR1 is SQVTM and CDR2 is ANQGSEA. The CDR3 DNA sequence: TGCAGCGCTGTGCGGCCGGATCGAGGCGACAATGAGCAGTTCTTC. It translates to CSAVRPDRGDNEQFF.

The chain recombines TRBV12-3 or TRBV12-4 with TRBJ1-2, with 9 bases matching TRBD2. The J call may be in error: the DNA end matches TRBJ2-1 better. This CDR3 comprises 12 residues. CDR3 nucleotides: TGTGCCAGCACTATAGCGGGGGTGGGGCAGTTCTTC. Translating it yields CASTIAGVGQFF.

The genes are TRBV6-5 and TRBJ2-1; D possibly corresponds to TRBD2 (7 bases). This CDR3 is 17 amino acids long. Germline CDR1 MNHEY, CDR2 SVGAGI. Trimming took 2 bases from V and 5 from J, leaving 19 bases between them. The CDR3 bases are TGTGCCAGCAGTTACGTGGGGGGGCGCGTGTCTGACAATGAGCAGTTCTTC. This gives the protein CASSYVGGRVSDNEQFF.

The V and J genes are TRBV11-3 and TRBJ2-5, with TRBD2 identical over 8 bases. The end of the DNA is better explained by TRBJ2-7, so the J call may be wrong. The germline CDR1 and CDR2 sequences are SGHNT and YENEEA. The CDR3 sequence is 15 residues long. CDR3 in DNA: TGTGCCAGCAGCCTCATGATAGCGGGAAGGGACGAGCAGTACTTC. Translating it yields CASSLMIAGRDEQYF.

The J gene is TRBJ1-1, the V gene TRBV7-6; D unclear. Germline V gene lookup returns CDR1 SGHVS and CDR2 FNYEAQ. There are 13 residues in the CDR3. The germline V and J ends were trimmed by 0 bases and 1 base, with 3 bases remaining between them. CDR3 loop: CASSLAENTEAFF. The CDR3 coding sequence is TGTGCCAGCAGCTTAGCAGAGAACACTGAAGCTTTCTTT.

This rearrangement joins TRBV12-3 or TRBV12-4 to TRBJ2-6, with TRBD2 as a possible D gene (6 bases). Trimming cost V 6 bases and J 2 bases, with 11 bases left between them. This CDR3 contains 15 residues. The CDR3 nucleotides read TGTGCCAGCAGCAAAAGGAGGGCTGGGGCCAACGTCCTGACTTTC. Translated: CASSKRRAGANVLTF.